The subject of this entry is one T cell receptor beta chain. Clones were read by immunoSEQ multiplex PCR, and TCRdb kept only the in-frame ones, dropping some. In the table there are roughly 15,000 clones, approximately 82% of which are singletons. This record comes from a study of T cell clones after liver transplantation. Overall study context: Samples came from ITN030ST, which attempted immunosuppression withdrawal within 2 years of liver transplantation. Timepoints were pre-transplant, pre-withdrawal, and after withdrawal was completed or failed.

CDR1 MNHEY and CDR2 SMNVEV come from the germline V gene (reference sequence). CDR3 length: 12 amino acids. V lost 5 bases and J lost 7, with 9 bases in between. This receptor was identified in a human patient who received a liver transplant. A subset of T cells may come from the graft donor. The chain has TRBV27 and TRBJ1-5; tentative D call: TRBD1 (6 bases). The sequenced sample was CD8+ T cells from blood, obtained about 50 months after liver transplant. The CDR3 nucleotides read TGTGCCAGCAGTAATCAGGGGCAGCCCCAGCATTTT. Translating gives CASSNQGQPQHF.